This T cell receptor (beta chain) was profiled in a study of T cell clonality in common variable immunodeficiency (dated by TCRdb to between 2014 and 2016). Results the study describes overall, beyond this receptor: Although equal DNA input was used, an average of roughly 80,000 unique sequences per sample was obtained for controls, compared with approximately 32,000 for CVID samples. Fewer TCRbeta clones were shared among CVID subjects than among healthy controls (p < 0.0001). CVID TCRbeta sequences were reported to have fewer deletions and N-nucleotide insertions and to lack highly modified clones with 13 or more V deletions. Increased TCRbeta clonality was found in CVID subjects compared with healthy controls (t-test p = 0.018), with the increase being most characteristic of about a third of subjects. Differences among patients in the CVID cohort limited the correlations between repertoire features and clinical complications. According to the authors, figuring out what caused the increased clonality in CVID would require sequencing the repertoires of T cell subpopulations.

Predominantly Caucasian heritage was noted among both the CVID patients and the healthy controls. Heparinized peripheral whole blood samples of about 5 to 9 ml were collected from each donor. Genomic DNA from adults with common variable immune deficiency (CVID) and from healthy adult controls was the source for sequencing TCRbeta CDR3 repertoires. The control group comprised about 22 healthy adult volunteers, roughly twelve female and about 10 male, aged about 20 to 70 years with a mean age of 34. Diluted blood was subjected to density centrifugation over Hypaque 1077 or Ficoll-Paque for isolation of peripheral blood mononuclear cells. Genomic DNA was obtained from unsorted mononuclear cells through either Qiagen column purification or a centrifugation-based method. V loses 6 bases of germline sequence and J loses 0 bases, and the interval between the two ends is 2 bases. CDR1 and CDR2 were assigned from the germline V gene as SGHRS and YFSETQ. From its cysteine to its phenylalanine, the CDR3 spans 11 amino acids. The DNA shown is the part of the CDR3 that was read: 24 bases, in frame from base 1.

Equivalent amounts of genomic DNA from CVID and control samples were used as sequencing input. For every sample, a 60 bp segment covering the rearranged TCRbeta CDR3 region was amplified and then sequenced. The immunoSEQ assay, a bias-corrected multiplex PCR combined with high-throughput sequencing, was used to amplify TCRbeta. Concerning the study's data processing: Each unique nucleotide sequence was treated as a clone and annotated with V, D and J genes, copy number and frequency. Sequences were labeled productive if in frame, and non-productive if out of frame or containing stop codons. Clonality was calculated from Shannon's entropy as previously described. The predicted amino acid sequences of productive clones were used to derive the mean CDR3 Kyte-Doolittle hydropathy. Using the R hclust function, scaled V gene usage was clustered hierarchically with Manhattan distance and complete linkage. Sharing of clones by CDR3 amino acid sequence was evaluated by resampling 12 repertoires per group over 100 rounds. Repertoires were searched for 70 published EBV-specific and a few hundred published CMV-specific TCRbeta sequences. After a couple of CVID samples that produced fewer than 10,000 sequences were dropped from the analysis, around 40 CVID repertoires remained. Imported from immuneACCESS, the table was reduced by TCRdb to in-frame sequences with V and J called. These copies leave out some clones; in studies compared against another copy, an unresolved V gene accounts for under half, and the cause of the remainder is not known. V, J and clone size are taken as reported in that table, and D and trimming were inferred from the DNA itself. This sample contains around 29,000 clones, none of which is a singleton. Clones ranked in the top ten supply about 13% of the sample.

This clone was detected ten times or more. This receptor's antigen is unknown. The read gets to within 3 residues of the CDR3 end, and the germline J gene fills in the rest. Material for sequencing was peripheral blood mononuclear cells. The source of this sequence is a person aged 18 to 75 in good health. Recombination connected TRBV5-1 to TRBJ2-3, with no confident D gene call. The CDR3 reads CASTSTDTQYF. Incomplete CDR3 DNA: TGCGCCAGCACGAGCACAGATACG.